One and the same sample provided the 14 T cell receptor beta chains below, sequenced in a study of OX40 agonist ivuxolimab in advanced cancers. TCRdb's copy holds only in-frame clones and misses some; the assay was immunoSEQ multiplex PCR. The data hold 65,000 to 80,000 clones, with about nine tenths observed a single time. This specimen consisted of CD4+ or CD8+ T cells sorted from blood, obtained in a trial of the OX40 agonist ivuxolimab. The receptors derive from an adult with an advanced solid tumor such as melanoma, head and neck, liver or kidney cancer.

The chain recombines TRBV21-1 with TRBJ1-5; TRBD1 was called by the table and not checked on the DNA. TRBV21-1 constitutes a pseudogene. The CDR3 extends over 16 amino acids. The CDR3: CASSRRGPGRNQPQHF. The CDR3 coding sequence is TGTGCCAGCAGCCGCAGGGGGCCAGGACGCAATCAGCCCCAGCATTTT.

Here the CDR3 reads CAWSVRRSFTEAFF. Written as DNA, the CDR3 is TGTGCCTGGAGTGTACGGCGATCGTTCACTGAAGCTTTCTTT. V and J are TRBV30 and TRBJ1-1; D is undetermined. Germline V gives CDR1 GTSNPN, CDR2 SVGIG (reference sequence). V shed 0 bases and J shed 4 bases, with 12 bases lying between them. The CDR3 is 14 residues long.

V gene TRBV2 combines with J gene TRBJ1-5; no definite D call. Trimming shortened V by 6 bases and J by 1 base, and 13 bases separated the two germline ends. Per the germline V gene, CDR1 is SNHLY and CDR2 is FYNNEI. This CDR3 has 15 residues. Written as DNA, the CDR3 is TGTGCCAGCAGCCCTCGAGTGGGAAGCAATCAGCCCCAGCATTTT. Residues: CASSPRVGSNQPQHF.

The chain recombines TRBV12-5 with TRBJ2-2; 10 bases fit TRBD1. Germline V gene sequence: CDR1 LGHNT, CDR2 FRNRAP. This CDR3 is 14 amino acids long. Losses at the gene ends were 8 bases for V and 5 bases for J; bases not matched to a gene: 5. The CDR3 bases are TGTGCTAGTTCGGACAGGGGGTATACCGGGGAGCTGTTTTTT. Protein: CASSDRGYTGELFF.

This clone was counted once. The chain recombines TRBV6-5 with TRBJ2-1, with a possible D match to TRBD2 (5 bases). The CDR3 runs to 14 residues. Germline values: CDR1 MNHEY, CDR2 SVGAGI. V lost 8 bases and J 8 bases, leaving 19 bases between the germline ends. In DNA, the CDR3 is TGTGCCAGCCGAGAGGGTCAGGTAGGCGATGAGCAGTTCTTC. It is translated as CASREGQVGDEQFF.

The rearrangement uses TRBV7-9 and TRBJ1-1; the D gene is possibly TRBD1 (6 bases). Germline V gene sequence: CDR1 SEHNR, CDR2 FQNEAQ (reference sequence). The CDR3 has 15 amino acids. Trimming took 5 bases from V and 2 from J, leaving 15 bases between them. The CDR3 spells CASSPLGGLNTEAFF. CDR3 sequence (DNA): TGTGCCAGCAGCCCCCTGGGGGGGCTCAACACTGAAGCTTTCTTT.

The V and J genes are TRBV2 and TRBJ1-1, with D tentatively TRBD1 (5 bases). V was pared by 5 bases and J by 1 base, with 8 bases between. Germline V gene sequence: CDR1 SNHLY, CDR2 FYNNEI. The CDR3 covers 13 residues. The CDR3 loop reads CASSQQENTEAFF. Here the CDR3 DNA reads TGTGCCAGCAGTCAACAGGAGAACACTGAAGCTTTCTTT.

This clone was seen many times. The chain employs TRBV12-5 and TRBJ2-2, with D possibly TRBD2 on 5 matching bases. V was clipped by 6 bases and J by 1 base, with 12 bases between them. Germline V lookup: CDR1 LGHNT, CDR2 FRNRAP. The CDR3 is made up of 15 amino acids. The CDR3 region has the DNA TGTGCTAGTGGGTTAGGACTCATGAACACCGGGGAGCTGTTTTTT. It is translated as CASGLGLMNTGELFF.

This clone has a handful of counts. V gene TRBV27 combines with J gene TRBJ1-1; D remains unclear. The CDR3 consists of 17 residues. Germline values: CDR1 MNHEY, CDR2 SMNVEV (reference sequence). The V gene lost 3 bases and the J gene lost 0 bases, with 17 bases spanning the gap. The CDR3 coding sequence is TGTGCCAGCAGTTTTTTGAACGTTGGAGCCCTGAACACTGAAGCTTTCTTT. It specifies CASSFLNVGALNTEAFF.

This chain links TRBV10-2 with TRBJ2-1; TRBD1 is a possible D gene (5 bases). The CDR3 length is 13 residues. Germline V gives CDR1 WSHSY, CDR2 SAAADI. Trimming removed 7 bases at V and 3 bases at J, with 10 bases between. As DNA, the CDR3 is TGCGCCAGCATGATAGGGGACTACAATGAGCAGTTCTTC. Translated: CASMIGDYNEQFF.

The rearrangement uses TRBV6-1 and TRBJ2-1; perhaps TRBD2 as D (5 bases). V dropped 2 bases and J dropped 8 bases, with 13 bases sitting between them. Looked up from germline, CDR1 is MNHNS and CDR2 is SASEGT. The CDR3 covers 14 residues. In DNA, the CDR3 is TGTGCCAGCAGTGAATTTCTTTCGGAGGATGAGCAGTTCTTC. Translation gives CASSEFLSEDEQFF.

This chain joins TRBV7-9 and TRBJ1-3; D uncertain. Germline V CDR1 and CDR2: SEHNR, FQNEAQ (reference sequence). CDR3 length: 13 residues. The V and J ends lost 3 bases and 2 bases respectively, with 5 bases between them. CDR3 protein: CASSLSAGNTIYF. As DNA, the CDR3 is TGTGCCAGCAGCTTGTCGGCTGGAAACACCATATATTTT.

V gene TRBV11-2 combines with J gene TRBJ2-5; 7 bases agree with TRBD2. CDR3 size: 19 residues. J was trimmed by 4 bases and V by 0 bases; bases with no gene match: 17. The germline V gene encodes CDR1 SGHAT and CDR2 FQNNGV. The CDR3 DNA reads TGTGCCAGCAGCTTAGACAGGGCGGGAGTCGTTTCACCGGGAGAGACCCAGTACTTC. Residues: CASSLDRAGVVSPGETQYF.

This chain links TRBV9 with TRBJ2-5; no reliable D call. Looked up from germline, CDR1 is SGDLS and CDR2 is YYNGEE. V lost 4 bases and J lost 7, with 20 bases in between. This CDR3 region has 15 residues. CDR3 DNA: TGTGCCAGCAGCCCAAGAAGGAACTGGGTGGGGACCCAGTACTTC. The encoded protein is CASSPRRNWVGTQYF.